A selection of T cell receptor beta chains follows, all from one sample in a study of blood T cell repertoires in COVID-19. Clones were sequenced by immunoSEQ multiplex PCR, and TCRdb holds only the in-frame ones, with some missing. Of about 35,000 clones in the sample, roughly nine tenths were seen once. Sequencing input: peripheral blood. The receptors were gathered from a man in his forties or fifties with active COVID-19. Each CDR3 is given with its conserved first and last residue. D genes are given only for firm matches. For some rows the clone size is stated as once, few or many, or as a class when expanded; others skip it.

abundance | j_gene | v_gene | d_gene | CDR3aa | CDR3nt
NA | TRBJ1-6 | TRBV18 | NA | CASSPEGSDSPLHF | TGTGCCAGCTCACCAGAGGGAAGCGATTCACCCCTCCACTTT
NA | TRBJ1-2 | TRBV4-2 | NA | CASSQDTGVYGYTF | TGTGCCAGCAGCCAAGATACAGGCGTCTATGGCTACACCTTC
once | TRBJ2-5 | TRBV2 | NA | CASLRTGRETQYF | TGTGCCAGCCTAAGAACAGGGCGAGAGACCCAGTACTTC
NA | TRBJ1-6 | TRBV18 | TRBD1 | CASSTDRGGESPLHF | TGTGCCAGCTCAACGGACAGGGGAGGAGAATCACCCCTCCACTTT
NA | TRBJ2-1 | TRBV5-4 | NA | CASSLSAGSQGEQFF | TGTGCCAGCAGCTTGTCGGCAGGGTCTCAAGGTGAGCAGTTCTTC
NA | TRBJ1-1 | TRBV5-1 | NA | CASKWAGDTEAFF | TGCGCCAGCAAGTGGGCCGGGGACACTGAAGCTTTCTTT
once | TRBJ2-7 | TRBV6-5 | NA | CASKIPGGLGEQYF | TGTGCCAGCAAAATCCCCGGGGGGCTGGGGGAGCAGTACTTC
NA | TRBJ1-6 | TRBV3-1/TRBV3-2 | TRBD1 | CASSLGTGDNSPLHF | TGTGCCAGCAGCCTAGGGACAGGAGATAATTCACCCCTCCACTTT
NA | TRBJ2-1 | TRBV10-3 | NA | CAIKFSEVYNEQFF | TGTGCCATCAAGTTCTCAGAGGTTTACAATGAGCAGTTCTTC
NA | TRBJ1-2 | TRBV5-4 | TRBD1 | CASSLEGTGNYGYTF | TGTGCCAGCAGCTTGGAGGGGACAGGGAACTATGGCTACACCTTC
NA | TRBJ2-3 | TRBV12-3/TRBV12-4 | NA | CASSYGDGDTQYF | TGTGCCAGCAGTTATGGAGACGGAGATACGCAGTATTTT
NA | TRBJ2-5 | TRBV3-1/TRBV3-2 | NA | CASSQERETQYF | TGTGCCAGCAGCCAAGAGAGAGAGACCCAGTACTTC
NA | TRBJ2-7 | TRBV18 | NA | CASSPPTGVYEQYF | TGTGCCAGCTCACCACCCACGGGAGTCTACGAGCAGTACTTC
NA | TRBJ2-2 | TRBV5-1 | NA | CASSRGLNTGELFF | TGCGCCAGCAGCCGGGGACTGAACACCGGGGAGCTGTTTTTT
few | TRBJ1-3 | TRBV27 | NA | CASSLSLHGAGNTIYF | TGTGCCAGCAGTTTATCCCTCCACGGGGCTGGAAACACCATATATTTT
NA | TRBJ1-4 | TRBV5-1 | NA | CASRNPTDGSEKLFF | TGCGCCAGCAGAAATCCGACAGATGGATCCGAAAAACTGTTTTTT
NA | TRBJ1-2 | TRBV2 | TRBD1 | CASRSQGAGGYTF | TGTGCCAGCAGATCACAGGGGGCCGGGGGCTACACCTTC
NA | TRBJ1-4 | TRBV5-1 | NA | CASSFEGNEKLFF | TGCGCCAGCAGCTTTGAGGGTAATGAAAAACTGTTTTTT
NA | TRBJ2-5 | TRBV2 | TRBD2 | CASSDPGLAGRTWGTQYF | TGTGCCAGCAGTGACCCGGGACTAGCGGGGCGCACCTGGGGGACCCAGTACTTC
once | TRBJ1-6 | TRBV7-3 | TRBD1 | CASSLTGQGSSPLHF | TGTGCCAGCAGCTTAACAGGACAGGGGAGTTCACCCCTCCACTTT
NA | TRBJ2-7 | TRBV4-1 | TRBD2 | CASSQELGLASSYEQYF | TGCGCCAGCAGCCAAGAATTGGGACTAGCGAGCTCCTACGAGCAGTACTTC
NA | TRBJ1-1 | TRBV2 | NA | CASSFEGENTEAFF | TGTGCCAGCAGTTTTGAAGGGGAGAACACTGAAGCTTTCTTT
NA | TRBJ2-7 | TRBV5-1 | TRBD1 | CASSRQGNEQYF | TGCGCCAGCAGTCGACAGGGGAACGAGCAGTACTTC
NA | TRBJ2-7 | TRBV2 | NA | CASRRDTRGMDEQYF | TGTGCCAGCAGACGAGATACCAGGGGAATGGACGAGCAGTACTTC
NA | TRBJ1-1 | TRBV5-5 | NA | CASSFGEHEAFF | TGTGCCAGCAGCTTCGGGGAACACGAAGCTTTCTTT
NA | TRBJ1-1 | TRBV27 | NA | CASSLRGLGTEAFF | TGTGCCAGCAGTTTACGGGGGTTGGGAACTGAAGCTTTCTTT
NA | TRBJ2-7 | TRBV19 | NA | CASSPAAASSYEQYF | TGTGCCAGTAGCCCAGCAGCGGCTAGCTCCTACGAGCAGTACTTC
NA | TRBJ2-1 | TRBV5-1 | TRBD2 | CASSLAQRGPNEQFF | TGCGCCAGCAGCTTGGCCCAGCGGGGGCCTAATGAGCAGTTCTTC
NA | TRBJ1-1 | TRBV6-5 | TRBD1 | CASSKDRRREAFF | TGTGCCAGCAGTAAGGACAGGAGAAGGGAAGCTTTCTTT
NA | TRBJ2-7 | TRBV7-2 | TRBD2 | CASTPPPRASGRYEQYF | TGTGCCAGCACCCCTCCCCCCAGGGCTAGCGGGAGATACGAGCAGTACTTC
NA | TRBJ2-2 | TRBV3-1/TRBV3-2 | NA | CASSQVVRTGELFF | TGTGCCAGCAGCCAAGTCGTGCGCACCGGGGAGCTGTTTTTT
NA | TRBJ2-1 | TRBV10-1 | NA | CASSPLSIFEQFF | TGCGCCAGCAGCCCTTTGTCTATCTTTGAGCAGTTCTTC
NA | TRBJ1-4 | TRBV12-3/TRBV12-4 | NA | CASSFQANEKLFF | TGTGCCAGCAGTTTCCAGGCTAATGAAAAACTGTTTTTT
NA | TRBJ1-2 | TRBV7-3 | TRBD1 | CASSLGTGLGPTNGYTF | TGTGCCAGCAGCTTAGGGACAGGGTTGGGCCCGACGAATGGCTACACCTTC
NA | TRBJ2-1 | TRBV23-1 | TRBD1 | CAPRGTGVNEQFF | TGCGCCCCACGAGGGACAGGGGTCAATGAGCAGTTCTTC
NA | TRBJ1-1 | TRBV4-1 | NA | CASSLAGRGLNTEAFF | TGCGCCAGCAGCCTGGCGGGCCGCGGGCTGAACACTGAAGCTTTCTTT
NA | TRBJ1-2 | TRBV2 | NA | CASSEGGTNYGYTF | TGTGCCAGCAGTGAAGGAGGGACTAACTATGGCTACACCTTC
NA | TRBJ2-1 | TRBV19 | TRBD2 | CASSNLAGGQNEQFF | TGTGCCAGTAGTAATCTAGCGGGGGGGCAAAATGAGCAGTTCTTC
NA | TRBJ1-1 | TRBV15 | NA | CATSRDNRDNPEAFF | TGTGCCACCAGCAGAGATAACAGGGATAATCCTGAAGCTTTCTTT
NA | TRBJ1-1 | TRBV11-2 | NA | CASSLSRGNTEAFF | TGTGCCAGCAGCTTAAGTCGAGGGAACACTGAAGCTTTCTTT
NA | TRBJ1-5 | TRBV19 | TRBD1 | CASSTTQGAQHF | TGTGCCAGTAGTACAACACAGGGGGCCCAGCATTTT
once | TRBJ1-2 | TRBV27 | NA | CASSLSPGYGYTF | TGTGCCAGCAGTTTATCCCCGGGATATGGCTACACCTTC
NA | TRBJ1-1 | TRBV7-2 | NA | CASSWDGERAFF | TGTGCCAGCAGCTGGGATGGGGAGCGTGCTTTCTTT
NA | TRBJ1-1 | TRBV20-1 | TRBD1 | CSSDRRTEAFF | TGCAGCTCGGACAGGAGGACTGAAGCTTTCTTT
NA | TRBJ2-3 | TRBV15 | TRBD2 | CATSRGRGRGGTDTQYF | TGTGCCACCAGCAGAGGACGGGGTCGGGGGGGCACAGATACGCAGTATTTT
once | TRBJ2-5 | TRBV19 | NA | CASSQQETQYF | TGTGCCAGTAGTCAACAAGAGACCCAGTACTTC
once | TRBJ1-1 | TRBV7-9 | TRBD1 | CASSGQVLNTEAFF | TGTGCCAGCAGCGGACAGGTTTTGAACACTGAAGCTTTCTTT
NA | TRBJ1-1 | TRBV9 | NA | CASNPSAGDTEAFF | TGTGCCAGCAACCCTTCCGCCGGGGACACTGAAGCTTTCTTT
NA | TRBJ2-7 | TRBV5-1 | TRBD1 | CASSVWTGSREQYF | TGCGCCAGCAGCGTATGGACAGGGTCGAGGGAGCAGTACTTC
NA | TRBJ2-3 | TRBV18 | NA | CASSPVRSGDTQYF | TGTGCCAGCTCACCAGTTAGGTCGGGAGATACGCAGTATTTT
NA | TRBJ1-5 | TRBV7-9 | NA | CASSAGAPENQPQHF | TGTGCCAGCAGCGCAGGGGCTCCGGAGAATCAGCCCCAGCATTTT
NA | TRBJ2-3 | TRBV5-6 | TRBD2 | CASSFWTSADTQYF | TGTGCCAGCAGCTTCTGGACTAGCGCAGATACGCAGTATTTT
NA | TRBJ2-7 | TRBV30 | TRBD2 | CAWRTSGSVPLEQYF | TGTGCCTGGAGGACTAGCGGGAGTGTCCCTTTAGAGCAGTACTTC
once | TRBJ2-5 | TRBV19 | NA | CASSPGRPQETQYF | TGTGCCAGTAGCCCTGGGAGGCCTCAAGAGACCCAGTACTTC
NA | TRBJ2-5 | TRBV7-6 | NA | CASSFDRQETQYF | TGTGCCAGCAGCTTCGACAGGCAAGAGACCCAGTACTTC